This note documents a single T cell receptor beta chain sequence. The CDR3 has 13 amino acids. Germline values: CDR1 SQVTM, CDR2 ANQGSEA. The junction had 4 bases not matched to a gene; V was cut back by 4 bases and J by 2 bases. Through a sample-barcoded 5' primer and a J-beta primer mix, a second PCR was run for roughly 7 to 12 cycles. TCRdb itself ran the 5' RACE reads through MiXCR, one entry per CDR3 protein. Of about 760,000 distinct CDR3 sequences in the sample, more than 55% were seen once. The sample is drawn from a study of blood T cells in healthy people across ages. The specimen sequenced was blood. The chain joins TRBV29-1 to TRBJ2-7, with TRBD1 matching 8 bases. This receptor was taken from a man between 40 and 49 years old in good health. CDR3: CSVVDRDTYEQYF. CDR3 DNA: TGCAGCGTTGTGGACAGGGACACCTACGAGCAGTACTTC.